The 24 T cell receptor beta chains listed next were all sequenced from one sample in a study of blood T cell repertoires in COVID-19. Clones were read by immunoSEQ multiplex PCR, and TCRdb kept only the in-frame ones, dropping some. This table has roughly 220,000 clones, roughly 84% appearing once. Sequencing input: peripheral blood. The receptors come from a woman aged 25 to 39 who had recovered from COVID-19.

The table lists this clone with a count of one. This rearrangement joins TRBV30 to TRBJ2-3; D gene ambiguous. V lost 6 bases and J lost 2, with 9 bases in between. This CDR3 is built from 12 residues. Germline V CDR1 and CDR2: GTSNPN, SVGIG (reference sequence). The CDR3 reads CACAALTDTQYF. The CDR3, as DNA: TGTGCCTGCGCGGCGCTCACAGATACGCAGTATTTT.

The V and J genes are TRBV30 and TRBJ2-7, with D possibly matching TRBD1 (5 bases). Trimming shortened V by 4 bases and J by 2 bases, and 18 bases separated the two germline ends. This CDR3 region has 15 residues. Germline loops: CDR1 GTSNPN, CDR2 SVGIG (reference sequence). The CDR3 spells CAWKQNGRAAYEQYF. CDR3 bases: TGTGCCTGGAAACAAAACGGCAGGGCCGCCTACGAGCAGTACTTC.

CDR3 in amino acids: CASSQDPSGLVWSNEQFF. CDR3 nucleotides: TGTGCCAGCAGCCAAGATCCGTCGGGACTAGTTTGGAGCAATGAGCAGTTCTTC. J is TRBJ2-1 and V is TRBV3-1 (or the pseudogene TRBV3-2); 8 positions match TRBD2. Per germline, CDR1 LGHDT and CDR2 YNNKEL (reference sequence). There are 18 residues in the CDR3. V was pared by 0 bases and J by 6 bases, with 13 bases of the junction left unmatched.

V gene TRBV11-2 combines with J gene TRBJ1-5; 8 nucleotides align to TRBD1. V was clipped by 8 bases and J by 3 bases; unmatched bases: 3. Germline-derived CDR1 and CDR2 are SGHAT and FQNNGV. This CDR3 contains 13 residues. The CDR3 here is CASGQGPNQPQHF. CDR3 nucleotides: TGTGCCAGCGGACAGGGTCCCAATCAGCCCCAGCATTTT.

The chain uses TRBV11-1 and TRBJ1-1; tentative D call: TRBD1 (5 bases). V lost 3 bases to trimming and J lost 5 bases, with 10 bases between them. Germline lookup yields CDR1 SGHAT and CDR2 FQDESV (reference sequence). The length of the CDR3 is 13 residues. The CDR3 spells CASSFGGRTEAFF. CDR3 nucleotides: TGTGCCAGCAGCTTCGGGGGTCGGACTGAAGCTTTCTTT.

The chain recombines TRBV25-1 with TRBJ1-1; weak D call: TRBD1 (5 bases). The CDR3 totals 11 residues. V was trimmed by 7 bases and J by 6 bases, leaving 9 bases between them. Germline V CDR1 and CDR2: MGHDK, SYGVNS. In DNA form, the CDR3 reads TGTGCCAGCACAGACAGTTCTGAAGCTTTCTTT. Protein: CASTDSSEAFF. Using reference TRBV25-1 and TRBJ1-1 for the parts outside the CDR3, the full variable domain is EADIYQTPRYLVIGTGKKITLECSQTMGHDKMYWYQQDPGMELHLIHYSYGVNSTEKGDLSSESTVSRIRTEHFPLTLESARPSHTSQYLCASTDSSEAFFGQGTRLTVV.

This sequence joins TRBV5-1 and TRBJ2-5; 8 bases agree with TRBD2. Germline V lookup: CDR1 SGHRS, CDR2 YFSETQ. V shed 3 bases, J shed 2 bases, and the junction held 6 bases outside the gene matches. The CDR3 is 15 amino acids. The DNA of the CDR3 is TGCGCCAGCAGCTCAGTAGCGGGGCGGCAAGAGACCCAGTACTTC. Translation gives CASSSVAGRQETQYF.

This clone is a singleton in its sample. This chain joins TRBV7-2 and TRBJ2-5; 16 positions agree with TRBD2. Germline trimming cut 4 bases from V and 4 bases from J; bases unmatched to any gene: 3. The germline V gene has CDR1 SGHTA and CDR2 FQGNSA. CDR3 size: 16 residues. DNA for the CDR3: TGTGCCAGCAGCTGGGGACTAGCGGGAGGGCTAGAGACCCAGTACTTC. The encoded protein is CASSWGLAGGLETQYF.

J is TRBJ2-3 and V is TRBV4-1; 9 bases are a match to TRBD1. Trimming took 4 bases from V and 0 from J; bases not matched to a gene: 5. This CDR3 is built from 16 residues. Germline values: CDR1 MGHRA, CDR2 YSYEKL. The CDR3 loop reads CASSPGQGSSTDTQYF. CDR3 bases: TGCGCCAGCAGCCCCGGACAGGGGTCGAGCACAGATACGCAGTATTTT.

The genes are TRBV6-5 and TRBJ2-2, with 7 positions matching TRBD1. The V segment lost 6 bases and the J segment 7 bases; nucleotides outside the gene matches: 11. The CDR3 sequence is 15 residues long. Germline CDR1 reads MNHEY; CDR2 reads SVGAGI. The CDR3 spells CASSGWQGVNGELFF. CDR3 bases: TGTGCCAGCAGCGGTTGGCAGGGGGTGAACGGGGAGCTGTTTTTT.

V and J are TRBV12-3 or TRBV12-4 and TRBJ1-3, with D unclear. This CDR3 contains 12 residues. V shed 4 bases and J shed 4 bases, with 5 bases lying between them. The CDR3 sequence is CASSSQGNTIYF. The CDR3 bases are TGTGCCAGCAGTTCACAGGGAAACACCATATATTTT.

The gene calls are TRBV13 and TRBJ1-3; 9 positions agree with TRBD1. Germline CDR1 and CDR2: PRHDT and FYEKMQ (reference sequence). CDR3 size: 19 residues. The ends lost 2 bases at V and 2 bases at J; junction bases unmatched: 13. The CDR3 reads CASSLYSPRDRDPGNTIYF. The CDR3 DNA is TGTGCCAGCAGCTTATATAGCCCCCGGGACAGGGACCCTGGAAACACCATATATTTT.

J is TRBJ1-2 and V is TRBV3-1 (or the pseudogene TRBV3-2); 11 positions match TRBD1. The CDR3 runs 16 residues. CDR1 LGHDT and CDR2 YNNKEL come from the germline V gene (reference sequence). The ends lost 1 base at V and 4 bases at J; junction bases unmatched: 5. CDR3 loop: CASSQAGTGGGYGYTF. The CDR3 DNA reads as TGTGCCAGCAGCCAAGCCGGGACAGGGGGTGGCTATGGCTACACCTTC.

The chain is built from TRBV21-1 and TRBJ2-6; the DNA was not used to check the table's D call, TRBD2. TRBV21-1 is a pseudogene. The CDR3 extends over 20 amino acids. The CDR3 spells CASSKGKRGRLSSGANVLTF. The CDR3 DNA follows: TGTGCCAGCAGCAAAGGAAAGCGGGGACGGCTTAGCTCTGGGGCCAACGTCCTGACTTTC.

This clone was recorded many times. The genes are TRBV30 and TRBJ1-2; D is uncertain. This CDR3 comprises 13 residues. CDR1 and CDR2 (germline): GTSNPN, SVGIG (reference sequence). The CDR3 DNA sequence: TGTGCTTCGAAGAAAGGGAGTGACTATGGCTACACCTTC. Translated, it gives CASKKGSDYGYTF. Full variable domain (remainder filled in from reference TRBV30 and TRBJ1-2): SQTIHQWPATLVQPVGSPLSLECTVEGTSNPNLYWYRQAAGRGLQLLFYSVGIGQISSEVPQNLSASRPQDRQFILSSKKLLLSDSGFYLCASKKGSDYGYTFGSGTRLTVV.

The CDR3 loop reads CASSQESGGYGYTF. The CDR3 DNA follows: TGTGCCAGCAGCCAAGAATCAGGGGGCTATGGCTACACCTTC. V usage is TRBV4-2 and J usage is TRBJ1-2, with 7 bases lining up with TRBD1. This CDR3 region has 14 residues. Germline values: CDR1 LGHNA, CDR2 YNFKEQ. V shed 0 bases and J 4 bases; nucleotides not matched to a gene: 2.

The J gene is TRBJ2-7, the V gene TRBV5-1, with 7 bases identical to TRBD2. The V and J ends lost 4 bases and 2 bases, in that order; junction bases with no gene match: 12. The CDR3 length is 16 residues. CDR1 SGHRS and CDR2 YFSETQ come from the germline V gene. The DNA for the CDR3 is TGCGCCAGCAGCCCCCGGGCTAGCGGAGATGCCTACGAGCAGTACTTC. It yields the protein CASSPRASGDAYEQYF.

This chain joins TRBV10-1 and TRBJ2-7; perhaps TRBD1 as D (5 bases). Trimming took off 3 bases at V and 2 bases at J, with 17 bases between the two ends. The germline gives CDR1 WNHNN, CDR2 SYGVQD (reference sequence). This CDR3 is 16 amino acids long. The CDR3 reads CASSDASGQGTYEQYF. CDR3 in DNA: TGCGCCAGCAGTGATGCCTCGGGCCAGGGAACCTACGAGCAGTACTTC.

CDR3 residues: CASSPGLAGLEQYF. In DNA, the CDR3 is TGTGCCAGCTCCCCGGGACTAGCGGGACTCGAGCAGTACTTC. The chain recombines TRBV3-1 (or the pseudogene TRBV3-2) with TRBJ2-7; TRBD2 agrees at 13 bases. V was clipped by 8 bases and J by 6 bases; unmatched bases: 7. CDR1 LGHDT and CDR2 YNNKEL come from the germline V gene (reference sequence). There are 14 residues in the CDR3.

V is TRBV12-3 or TRBV12-4 and J is TRBJ1-5; weak D call: TRBD1 (5 bases). Trimming took off 8 bases at V and 4 bases at J, with 12 bases between the two ends. The CDR3 extends over 13 amino acids. The CDR3, as DNA: TGTGCCAGCGTAGGAGGGGTTAATCAGCCCCAGCATTTT. Translating gives CASVGGVNQPQHF.

This chain uses TRBV27 with TRBJ2-7; D gene unclear. The CDR3 length is 11 residues. Germline values: CDR1 MNHEY, CDR2 SMNVEV (reference sequence). V gave up 10 bases and J gave up 5 bases, with 12 bases separating them. The CDR3 nucleotides read TGTGCCACCTCTGACACGCACGAGCAGTACTTC. Its protein is CATSDTHEQYF.

The gene calls are TRBV5-1 and TRBJ2-7, with 12 nucleotides matching TRBD2. Trimming removed 4 bases from V and 0 bases from J; junction bases left unmatched: 2. Germline V gives CDR1 SGHRS, CDR2 YFSETQ. The CDR3 covers 15 residues. The CDR3 is CASSPTSGSSYEQYF. In nucleotides, the CDR3 is TGCGCCAGCAGCCCGACTAGCGGGAGCTCCTACGAGCAGTACTTC. Drawing the rest from reference TRBV5-1 and TRBJ2-7, the complete variable domain is KAGVTQTPRYLIKTRGQQVTLSCSPISGHRSVSWYQQTPGQGLQFLFEYFSETQRNKGNFPGRFSGRQFSNSRSEMNVSTLELGDSALYLCASSPTSGSSYEQYFGPGTRLTVT.

The chain is built from TRBV5-1 and TRBJ2-3, with 7 bases that match TRBD2. The V segment lost 4 bases and the J segment 2 bases; nucleotides outside the gene matches: 7. Germline CDR1 reads SGHRS; CDR2 reads YFSETQ. The CDR3 covers 15 residues. The chain's CDR3 is CASSPRGVATDTQYF. In nucleotides, the CDR3 is TGCGCCAGCAGCCCCCGGGGGGTAGCCACAGATACGCAGTATTTT. Drawing the rest from reference TRBV5-1 and TRBJ2-3, the complete variable domain is KAGVTQTPRYLIKTRGQQVTLSCSPISGHRSVSWYQQTPGQGLQFLFEYFSETQRNKGNFPGRFSGRQFSNSRSEMNVSTLELGDSALYLCASSPRGVATDTQYFGPGTRLTVL.

This chain links TRBV28 with TRBJ2-7; D perhaps matches TRBD2 (6 bases). The CDR3 has 15 amino acids. Germline-derived CDR1 and CDR2 are MDHEN and SYDVKM. Trimming shortened V by 6 bases and J by 7 bases, and 22 bases separated the two germline ends. The DNA for the CDR3 is TGTGCCAGCAGCCCCGGGGCGGGGACGATTGAAGAGCAGTACTTC. Protein: CASSPGAGTIEEQYF.